This T cell receptor (beta chain) was documented in a study of sequential checkpoint blockade in melanoma. Points on this clone: The junction does not match germline at one end; this may be a read error.

Described treatment: randomized to nivolumab then ipilimumab (arm A) or the reverse (arm B). The CDR3 length is 15 residues. Germline V gene data show CDR1 as SSHAT and CDR2 as FNYEAQ (reference sequence). This table comes from immunoSEQ multiplex PCR, and its TCRdb copy is limited to in-frame clones, with some not included. This table has some 25,000 clones, approximately 77% appearing once. The sample consisted of CD8+ T cells sorted from blood (inferred from file names), taken from a patient given nivolumab and ipilimumab in sequence. This sequence was found in a human donor with melanoma. The V gene is TRBV7-7, the J gene TRBJ2-7, with 12 bases aligning to TRBD1. CDR3 in amino acids: CASSPGQGAFNEQYF. Here the CDR3 DNA reads TGTGCTAGCAGCCCGGGACAGGGGGCATTCAACGAGCAGTACTTC.